What follows are 32 T cell receptor beta chains derived from one specimen sequenced in a study of cytomegalovirus exposure and HLA in healthy donors. The PCR made use of 60 Vbeta and 13 Jbeta primers. Generated by immunoSEQ multiplex PCR, the TCRdb table keeps only in-frame clones and is missing some. This table has about 160,000 clones, about four fifths appearing once. Sequenced sample: PBMCs. These TCRs come from a woman between 50 and 59 years old in good health and CMV-seropositive.

The chain carries TRBV11-3 and TRBJ2-7, with a possible D match to TRBD1 (5 bases). V lost 3 bases and J 9 bases, leaving 15 bases between the germline ends. The CDR3 has 13 residues. Germline loops: CDR1 SGHNT, CDR2 YENEEA. The CDR3, as DNA: TGTGCCAGCAGCTTCGATAACAGGAACCGGCAGTACTTC. The encoded protein is CASSFDNRNRQYF.

The chain is built from TRBV6-5 and TRBJ2-5; D is possibly TRBD1 (6 bases). This CDR3 contains 13 residues. Trimming stripped 7 bases from V and 3 bases from J, with 12 bases between. Per the germline V gene, CDR1 is MNHEY and CDR2 is SVGAGI. This CDR3 reads CASNDRLKETQYF. Written as DNA, the CDR3 is TGTGCCAGCAACGACAGGTTGAAAGAGACCCAGTACTTC.

The CDR3 loop is CASSLRDRAIEQFF. The CDR3 DNA follows: TGCGCCAGCAGCTTGAGGGACAGGGCGATTGAGCAGTTCTTC. This rearrangement joins TRBV5-1 to TRBJ2-1; 9 bases line up with TRBD1. In germline, CDR1 is SGHRS, CDR2 YFSETQ. The length of the CDR3 is 14 residues. The V gene end was trimmed by 1 base and the J gene end by 9 bases; junction bases not matched to a gene: 5. The variable domain in full, with the rest retrieved from reference TRBV5-1 and TRBJ2-1, is KAGVTQTPRYLIKTRGQQVTLSCSPISGHRSVSWYQQTPGQGLQFLFEYFSETQRNKGNFPGRFSGRQFSNSRSEMNVSTLELGDSALYLCASSLRDRAIEQFFGPGTRLTVL.

V is TRBV7-2 and J is TRBJ2-2; D is ambiguous. The V end was cut by 3 bases, the J end by 3 bases, with 2 bases between. The CDR3 covers 12 residues. Germline values: CDR1 SGHTA, CDR2 FQGNSA. The CDR3 reads CASSFYTGELFF. The CDR3 DNA follows: TGTGCCAGCAGCTTCTACACCGGGGAGCTGTTTTTT.

The gene calls are TRBV7-3 and TRBJ1-1; D unresolved. Trimming removed 6 bases at V and 2 bases at J, with 7 bases between. Germline V gives CDR1 SGHTA, CDR2 FQGTGA. This CDR3 is 12 amino acids long. CDR3 sequence (DNA): TGTGCCAGCAGTTCGGTCAACACTGAAGCTTTCTTT. This encodes CASSSVNTEAFF.

The chain has TRBV19 and TRBJ1-5; D may be TRBD1 (5 bases). This CDR3 contains 15 residues. CDR1 is LNHDA, CDR2 SQIVND, per germline (reference sequence). V lost 6 bases and J lost 0, with 12 bases in between. CDR3 in DNA: TGTGCCAGTAGGGTACAGGTCTATAGCAATCAGCCCCAGCATTTT. Translating it yields CASRVQVYSNQPQHF. Filled out from reference TRBV19 and TRBJ1-5, the complete variable domain reads DGGITQSPKYLFRKEGQNVTLSCEQNLNHDAMYWYRQDPGQGLRLIYYSQIVNDFQKGDIAEGYSVSREKKESFPLTVTSAQKNPTAFYLCASRVQVYSNQPQHFGDGTRLSIL.

This clone was picked up one time. This rearrangement joins TRBV28 to TRBJ2-7; D uncertain. This CDR3 has 12 amino acids. Germline V gene lookup returns CDR1 MDHEN and CDR2 SYDVKM. V shed 2 bases and J shed 7 bases, with 9 bases lying between them. CDR3 residues: CASSLSQTEQYF. The CDR3 DNA reads as TGTGCCAGCAGTTTAAGTCAGACTGAGCAGTACTTC.

This chain joins TRBV2 and TRBJ2-5, with 8 positions matching TRBD1. The CDR3 runs 14 residues. The germline gives CDR1 SNHLY, CDR2 FYNNEI. V lost 8 bases and J lost 2; bases outside the gene matches: 7. CDR3 bases: TGTGCCAGCGCTATCGGGACAGGACAAGAGACCCAGTACTTC. Its protein is CASAIGTGQETQYF.

The chain links TRBV5-8 to TRBJ1-1, with 9 bases fitting TRBD1. V gave up 4 bases and J gave up 2 bases; unmatched junction bases: 12. Germline CDR1 and CDR2: SGHTS and YDEGEE. The length of the CDR3 is 17 residues. CDR3 in DNA: TGTGCCAGCAGCCGTAAAACAGGGGGCTCGGCCAACACTGAAGCTTTCTTT. Translating gives CASSRKTGGSANTEAFF.

The chain has TRBV10-3 and TRBJ1-2, with TRBD1 as a possible D gene (5 bases). Trimming shortened V by 8 bases and J by 5 bases, and 18 bases separated the two germline ends. This CDR3 contains 14 residues. Germline CDR1 is ENHRY and CDR2 is SYGVKD. Here the CDR3 reads CAIGSNPTDYGYTF. The CDR3 region has the DNA TGTGCCATCGGTAGCAACCCGACAGATTATGGCTACACCTTC.

V and J are TRBV4-3 and TRBJ2-1, with 7 bases identical to TRBD2. Losses at the gene ends were 1 base for V and 9 bases for J; bases not matched to a gene: 3. The CDR3 sequence is 13 residues long. CDR1 and CDR2 from the germline V gene are LGHNA and YSLEER. The CDR3 reads CASSQAAGVEQFF. In nucleotides, the CDR3 is TGCGCCAGCAGCCAAGCCGCGGGAGTTGAGCAGTTCTTC.

CDR3 DNA: TGTGCCAGCAGGTGGACTTGGGCCAATCAGCCCCAGCATTTT. It specifies CASRWTWANQPQHF. The chain has TRBV28 and TRBJ1-5; D is unresolved. The CDR3 extends over 14 amino acids. Trimming removed 6 bases from V and 3 bases from J, with 12 bases in between. Germline assignment: CDR1 MDHEN and CDR2 SYDVKM. The full variable domain, with the rest looked up from reference TRBV28 and TRBJ1-5, is DVKVTQSSRYLVKRTGEKVFLECVQDMDHENMFWYRQDPGLGLRLIYFSYDVKMKEKGDIPEGYSVSREKKERFSLILESASTNQTSMYLCASRWTWANQPQHFGDGTRLSIL.

This clone occurred a few times. The chain uses TRBV13 and TRBJ1-4, with D tentatively TRBD1 (5 bases). Trimming removed 3 bases at V and 6 bases at J, with 8 bases between. The CDR3 spans 13 residues. The germline V gene has CDR1 PRHDT and CDR2 FYEKMQ (reference sequence). Written as DNA, the CDR3 is TGTGCCAGCAGCTTCCGGGGGGATGAAAAACTGTTTTTT. Amino acid sequence: CASSFRGDEKLFF. Full variable domain (remainder filled in from reference TRBV13 and TRBJ1-4): AAGVIQSPRHLIKEKRETATLKCYPIPRHDTVYWYQQGPGQDPQFLISFYEKMQSDKGSIPDRFSAQQFSDYHSELNMSSLELGDSALYFCASSFRGDEKLFFGSGTQLSVL.

With regard to this clone: The CDR3 does not close with the conserved phenylalanine or tryptophan, likely indicating a read error. The chain recombines TRBV28 with TRBJ2-7; no clear D. In germline, CDR1 is MDHEN, CDR2 SYDVKM. The ends were cut back, 7 bases at V and 3 bases at J, with 16 bases in the middle. This CDR3 has 14 residues. CDR3 nucleotide sequence: TGTGCCAGCATTCCGAGGAACACCGACTACGAGCAGTACCTC. Its protein product is CASIPRNTDYEQYL.

The chain carries TRBV28 and TRBJ1-2; the D gene is possibly TRBD1 (6 bases). V lost 1 base and J 3 bases, leaving 12 bases between the germline ends. The CDR3 runs 15 residues. Per the germline V gene, CDR1 is MDHEN and CDR2 is SYDVKM. This CDR3 reads CASSLSGRGYYGYTF. The CDR3 nucleotides are TGTGCCAGCAGTTTATCGGGCAGGGGATACTATGGCTACACCTTC.

The table lists this clone with a few counts. The chain's CDR3 is CASSLFRGEFEAFF. The CDR3 coding sequence is TGTGCCAGCAGTTTATTTCGGGGGGAGTTTGAAGCTTTCTTT. The genes are TRBV27 and TRBJ1-1; D perhaps matches TRBD1 (5 bases). Trimming cost V 1 base and J 7 bases, with 13 bases left between them. CDR1 and CDR2 (germline): MNHEY, SMNVEV (reference sequence). There are 14 residues in the CDR3.

The chain recombines TRBV19 with TRBJ1-3, with D possibly matching TRBD1 (5 bases). Germline values: CDR1 LNHDA, CDR2 SQIVND (reference sequence). Trimming took 5 bases from V and 6 from J, leaving 11 bases between them. The CDR3 runs 13 residues. For the CDR3, the DNA is TGTGCCAGTAGTCCCCGACAGATAAACACCATATATTTT. Residues: CASSPRQINTIYF.

This clone has just one count. In DNA form, the CDR3 reads TGTGCCAGCAGCCCGGTCCAGGGGTTACCCTACGAGCAGTACTTC. This sequence encodes CASSPVQGLPYEQYF. The chain is built from TRBV7-2 and TRBJ2-5; D might be TRBD1 (6 bases). The J call may be incorrect, as the DNA end agrees better with TRBJ2-7. The germline V gene encodes CDR1 SGHTA and CDR2 FQGNSA. The CDR3 runs to 15 residues.

The CDR3 spells CASSLPSGRRETQYF. Written as DNA, the CDR3 is TGTGCCAGCAGCTTGCCCAGCGGGAGAAGAGAGACCCAGTACTTC. The V call is TRBV5-4, the J call TRBJ2-5, with 8 bases that match TRBD2. Germline values: CDR1 SGHNT, CDR2 YYREEE (reference sequence). The CDR3 runs 15 residues. V trimming: 1 base; J trimming: 4 bases; junction bases outside the gene matches: 6.

The chain employs TRBV19 and TRBJ1-2; 10 bases line up with TRBD1. Germline V lookup: CDR1 LNHDA, CDR2 SQIVND (reference sequence). This CDR3 comprises 14 residues. V lost 4 bases, J lost 7 bases, and 6 bases stayed unmatched. CDR3 residues: CASSSDRGRIGYTF. The CDR3 DNA is TGTGCCAGTAGTAGCGACAGGGGGCGAATTGGCTACACCTTC.

V is TRBV27 and J is TRBJ2-5, with 8 bases that match TRBD1. The DNA end is a closer match to TRBJ2-7, so the J assignment may be wrong. Germline loops: CDR1 MNHEY, CDR2 SMNVEV (reference sequence). There are 14 residues in the CDR3. CDR3 protein: CASSFVDRGPEQYF. CDR3 DNA: TGTGCCAGCAGTTTCGTAGACAGGGGACCCGAGCAGTACTTC.

The gene calls are TRBV6-5 and TRBJ2-7; 7 bases align to TRBD2. This CDR3 has 15 residues. V gave up 6 bases and J gave up 2 bases; unmatched junction bases: 10. Germline-derived CDR1 and CDR2 are MNHEY and SVGAGI. CDR3: CASSRLASPTYEQYF. CDR3 nucleotides: TGTGCCAGCAGCCGACTAGCTTCACCCACCTACGAGCAGTACTTC.

V gene TRBV5-4 combines with J gene TRBJ1-3; D remains ambiguous. This CDR3 region has 14 residues. Germline lookup yields CDR1 SGHNT and CDR2 YYREEE (reference sequence). V dropped 4 bases and J dropped 0 bases, with 8 bases sitting between them. CDR3 coding DNA: TGTGCCAGCAGCATTCGGGACTCTGGAAACACCATATATTTT. This codes for CASSIRDSGNTIYF.

J is TRBJ2-3 and V is TRBV7-3, with 9 bases fitting TRBD2. Germline V lookup: CDR1 SGHTA, CDR2 FQGTGA. The CDR3 sequence is 13 residues long. V shed 5 bases, J shed 4 bases, and the junction held 1 base outside the gene matches. The DNA for the CDR3 is TGTGCCAGCAGCGGACTAGCGTCAGATACGCAGTATTTT. Residues: CASSGLASDTQYF.

The J gene is TRBJ2-1, the V gene TRBV11-2, with 11 nucleotides matching TRBD2. V shed 4 bases and J 6 bases; nucleotides not matched to a gene: 5. Germline V gene lookup returns CDR1 SGHAT and CDR2 FQNNGV. This CDR3 spans 15 amino acids. CDR3 nucleotides: TGTGCCAGCAGCTCAACTAGCGGGAGCGCCAATGAGCAGTTCTTC. Translation gives CASSSTSGSANEQFF.

The chain joins TRBV18 to TRBJ2-7; D is perhaps TRBD1 (6 bases). The CDR3 is made up of 16 amino acids. Germline V gene data show CDR1 as KGHSH and CDR2 as LQKENI. V was shortened by 3 bases and J by 7 bases, with 22 bases between the two germline ends. The CDR3 region has the DNA TGTGCCAGCTCACCGCCTTACGCAGGGGCCTGGGGGGAGCAGTACTTC. Translation gives CASSPPYAGAWGEQYF.

The chain has TRBV7-8 and TRBJ2-2; TRBD1 agrees at 7 bases. With 6 bases clipped from V and 4 bases from J, the junction kept 11 bases outside the gene matches. CDR1 and CDR2 (germline): SGHVS, FQNEAQ. The CDR3 has 16 amino acids. The chain's CDR3 is CASRPVGGASTGELFF. Written as DNA, the CDR3 is TGTGCCAGCAGACCTGTAGGGGGCGCAAGCACCGGGGAGCTGTTTTTT.

This clone has a single count. This rearrangement joins TRBV6-6 to TRBJ2-2; D ambiguous. The V gene's germline CDR1 is MNHNY and CDR2 SVGAGI (reference sequence). V shed 6 bases and J shed 4 bases, with 6 bases lying between them. The CDR3 totals 12 residues. Here the CDR3 DNA reads TGTGCCAGCAGCCTTTTCACCGGGGAGCTGTTTTTT. As protein: CASSLFTGELFF.

The rearrangement joins TRBV9 to TRBJ2-1; 7 bases agree with TRBD2. J was trimmed by 8 bases and V by 4 bases; bases with no gene match: 6. This CDR3 comprises 13 residues. The V gene's germline CDR1 is SGDLS and CDR2 YYNGEE. CDR3 sequence: CASSPLGGYEQFF. The DNA of the CDR3 is TGTGCCAGCAGCCCCCTGGGGGGGTATGAGCAGTTCTTC.

The genes are TRBV4-2 and TRBJ2-4, with TRBD1 identical over 9 bases. V lost 1 base and J lost 2; bases outside the gene matches: 12. Germline V gene data show CDR1 as LGHNA and CDR2 as YNFKEQ. CDR3 size: 19 residues. The CDR3 DNA sequence: TGTGCCAGCAGCCAAGGGACCGCGGGGACAGGGAAACCCAAAAACATTCAGTACTTC. As protein: CASSQGTAGTGKPKNIQYF.

This clone was observed a handful of times. A read error may produce the germline difference seen at one junction end. V usage is TRBV7-9 and J usage is TRBJ1-2; D gene uncertain. CDR1 and CDR2 (germline): SEHNR, FQNEAQ (reference sequence). This CDR3 has 11 residues. In DNA, the CDR3 is TGTTCCAGCAGCTTGAGCTATGGCTACACCTTC. It translates to CSSSLSYGYTF.

The chain couples TRBV28 to TRBJ2-3, with 8 bases that match TRBD2. With V trimmed by 5 bases and J by 3 bases, 1 base remained unmatched. The germline V gene has CDR1 MDHEN and CDR2 SYDVKM. CDR3 length equals 13 residues. The CDR3 DNA reads TGTGCCAGCAGTACTAGCGGAACAGATACGCAGTATTTT. Translating it yields CASSTSGTDTQYF. Complete variable domain (other parts from reference TRBV28 and TRBJ2-3): DVKVTQSSRYLVKRTGEKVFLECVQDMDHENMFWYRQDPGLGLRLIYFSYDVKMKEKGDIPEGYSVSREKKERFSLILESASTNQTSMYLCASSTSGTDTQYFGPGTRLTVL.